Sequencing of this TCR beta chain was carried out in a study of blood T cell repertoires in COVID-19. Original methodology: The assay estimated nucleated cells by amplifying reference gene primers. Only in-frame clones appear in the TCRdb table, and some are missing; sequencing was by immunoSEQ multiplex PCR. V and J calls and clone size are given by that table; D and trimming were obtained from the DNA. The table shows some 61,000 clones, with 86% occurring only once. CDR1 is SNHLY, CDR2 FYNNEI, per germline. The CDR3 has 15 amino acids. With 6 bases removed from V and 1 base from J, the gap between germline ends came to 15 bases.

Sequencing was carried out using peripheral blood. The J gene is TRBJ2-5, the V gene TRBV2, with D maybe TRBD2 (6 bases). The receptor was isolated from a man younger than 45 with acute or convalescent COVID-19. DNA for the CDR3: TGTGCCAGCAGCCTTAGCGGACTAAGCCAAGAGACCCAGTACTTC. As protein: CASSLSGLSQETQYF.